This is a list of T cell receptor beta chains from one sample in a study of T cells in Graves' hyperthyroidism and ophthalmopathy. TCRdb re-derived calls from the multiplex PCR reads in MiXCR, one entry per CDR3 protein. The table lists 250,000 to 300,000 distinct CDR3 sequences, 12% to 15% of them singletons. Sequenced material: blood. The receptors here all came from a woman aged 40 to 50 with Graves' hyperthyroidism. CDR3s leave out the opening cysteine and the closing phenylalanine or tryptophan. The order of the fields is V gene, J gene, CDR3 protein.

TRBV28	TRBJ2-1	ASTSGGSGRKGLF
TRBV20-1	TRBJ1-4	SAWAGTNEKLF
TRBV5-1	TRBJ2-3	ASTVGSGSRTDTQY
TRBV11-2	TRBJ2-4	ASSLEWTGGGSKNIQY
TRBV11-3	TRBJ1-1	ASSLDANTEAF
TRBV3-1	TRBJ2-7	ASSQSQGSSYEQY
TRBV20-1	TRBJ2-7	SARDLRTSDRTYEQY
TRBV7-6	TRBJ2-7	ASSKVAGALYEQY
TRBV5-1	TRBJ1-1	ASRQGATEAF
TRBV29-1	TRBJ2-7	SVVSRVGTSRGRIEQY